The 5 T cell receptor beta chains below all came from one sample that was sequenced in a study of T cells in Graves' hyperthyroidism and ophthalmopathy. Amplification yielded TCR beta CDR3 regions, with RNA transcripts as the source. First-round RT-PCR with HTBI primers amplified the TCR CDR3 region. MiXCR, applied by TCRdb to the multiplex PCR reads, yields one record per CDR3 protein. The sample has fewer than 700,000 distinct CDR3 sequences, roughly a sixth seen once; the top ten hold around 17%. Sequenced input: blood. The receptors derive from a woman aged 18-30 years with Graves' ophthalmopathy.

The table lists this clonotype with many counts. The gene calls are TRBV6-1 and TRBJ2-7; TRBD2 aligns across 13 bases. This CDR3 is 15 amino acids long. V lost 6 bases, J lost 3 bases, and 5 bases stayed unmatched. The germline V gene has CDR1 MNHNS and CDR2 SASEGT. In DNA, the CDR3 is TGTGCCAGCAGCGGACTAGCGGGAGTTCACTACGAGCAGTACTTC. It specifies CASSGLAGVHYEQYF.

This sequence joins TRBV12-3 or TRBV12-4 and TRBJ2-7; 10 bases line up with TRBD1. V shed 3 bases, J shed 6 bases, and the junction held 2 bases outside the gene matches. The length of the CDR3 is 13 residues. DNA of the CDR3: TGTGCCAGCAGTTTTGGACAGGGGGTCGAGCAGTACTTC. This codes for CASSFGQGVEQYF.

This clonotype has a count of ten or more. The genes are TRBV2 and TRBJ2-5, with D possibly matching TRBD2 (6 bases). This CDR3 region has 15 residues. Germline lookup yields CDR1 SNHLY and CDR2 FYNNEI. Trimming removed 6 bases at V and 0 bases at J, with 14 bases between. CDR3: CASRRTEGNQETQYF. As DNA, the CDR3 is TGTGCCAGCAGGAGGACGGAGGGGAACCAAGAGACCCAGTACTTC.

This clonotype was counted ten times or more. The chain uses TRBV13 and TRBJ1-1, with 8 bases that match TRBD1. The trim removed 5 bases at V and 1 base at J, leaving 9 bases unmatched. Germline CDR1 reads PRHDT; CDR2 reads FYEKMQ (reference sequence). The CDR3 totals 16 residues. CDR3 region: CASSGPFDRGNTEAFF. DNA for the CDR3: TGTGCCAGCAGCGGCCCCTTTGACAGGGGGAACACTGAAGCTTTCTTT. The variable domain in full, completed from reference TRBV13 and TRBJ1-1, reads AAGVIQSPRHLIKEKRETATLKCYPIPRHDTVYWYQQGPGQDPQFLISFYEKMQSDKGSIPDRFSAQQFSDYHSELNMSSLELGDSALYFCASSGPFDRGNTEAFFGQGTRLTVV.

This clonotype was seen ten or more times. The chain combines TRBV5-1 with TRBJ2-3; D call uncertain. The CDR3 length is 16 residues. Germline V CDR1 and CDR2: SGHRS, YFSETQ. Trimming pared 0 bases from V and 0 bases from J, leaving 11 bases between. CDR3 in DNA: TGCGCCAGCAGCTTGGCTGGGTTAGGAAGCACAGATACGCAGTATTTT. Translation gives CASSLAGLGSTDTQYF.